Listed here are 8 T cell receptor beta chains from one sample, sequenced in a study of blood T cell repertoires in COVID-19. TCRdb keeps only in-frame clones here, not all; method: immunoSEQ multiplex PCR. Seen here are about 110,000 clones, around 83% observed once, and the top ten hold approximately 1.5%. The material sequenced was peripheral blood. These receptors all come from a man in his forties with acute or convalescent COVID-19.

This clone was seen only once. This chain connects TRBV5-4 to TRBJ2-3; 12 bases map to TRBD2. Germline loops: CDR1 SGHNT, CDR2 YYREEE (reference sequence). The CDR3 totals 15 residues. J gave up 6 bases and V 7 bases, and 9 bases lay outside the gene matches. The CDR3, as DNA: TGTGCCAGCTTCTTCCGGACTAGCGGGACCGATACGCAGTATTTT. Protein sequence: CASFFRTSGTDTQYF. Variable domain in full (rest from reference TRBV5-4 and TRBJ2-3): ETGVTQSPTHLIKTRGQQVTLRCSSQSGHNTVSWYQQALGQGPQFIFQYYREEENGRGNFPPRFSGLQFPNYSSELNVNALELDDSALYLCASFFRTSGTDTQYFGPGTRLTVL.

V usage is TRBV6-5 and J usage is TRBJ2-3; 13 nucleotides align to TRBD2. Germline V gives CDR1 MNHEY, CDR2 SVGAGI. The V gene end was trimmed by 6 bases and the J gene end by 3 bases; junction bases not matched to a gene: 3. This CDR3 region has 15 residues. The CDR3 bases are TGTGCCAGCAGCTGGACTAGCGGGAGTACAGATACGCAGTATTTT. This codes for CASSWTSGSTDTQYF.

The CDR3 loop is CASRGVGQPQHF. The CDR3 DNA reads as TGTGCCAGCAGGGGAGTAGGCCAGCCCCAGCATTTT. This chain connects TRBV28 to TRBJ1-5, with no clear D. V lost 6 bases, J lost 7 bases, and 10 bases lay in between. Per germline, CDR1 MDHEN and CDR2 SYDVKM. This CDR3 region has 12 residues.

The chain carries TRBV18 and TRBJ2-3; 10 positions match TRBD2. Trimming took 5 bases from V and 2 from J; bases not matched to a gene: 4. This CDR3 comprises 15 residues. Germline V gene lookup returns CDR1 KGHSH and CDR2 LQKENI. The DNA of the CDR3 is TGTGCCAGCTCAACAGCGGGGGGGCCCACAGATACGCAGTATTTT. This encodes CASSTAGGPTDTQYF.

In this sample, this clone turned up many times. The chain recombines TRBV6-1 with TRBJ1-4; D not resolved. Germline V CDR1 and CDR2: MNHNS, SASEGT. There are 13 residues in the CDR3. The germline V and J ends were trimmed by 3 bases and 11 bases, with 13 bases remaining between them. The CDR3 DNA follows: TGTGCCAGCAGTGATTATTTGAACAGCAAACTGTTTTTT. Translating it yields CASSDYLNSKLFF.

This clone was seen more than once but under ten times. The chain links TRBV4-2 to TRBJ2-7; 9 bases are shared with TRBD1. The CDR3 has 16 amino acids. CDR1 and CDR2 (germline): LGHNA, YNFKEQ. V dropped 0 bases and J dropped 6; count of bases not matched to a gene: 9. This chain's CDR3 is CASSQDPGTGSVEQYF. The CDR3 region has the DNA TGTGCCAGCAGCCAAGATCCCGGGACAGGGTCTGTCGAGCAGTACTTC.

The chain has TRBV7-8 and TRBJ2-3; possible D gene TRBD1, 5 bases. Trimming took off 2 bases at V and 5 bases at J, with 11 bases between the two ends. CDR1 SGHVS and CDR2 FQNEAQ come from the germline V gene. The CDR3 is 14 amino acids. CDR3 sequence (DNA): TGTGCCAGCAGCTTATCCAGGGCTGGAGATACGCAGTATTTT. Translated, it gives CASSLSRAGDTQYF.

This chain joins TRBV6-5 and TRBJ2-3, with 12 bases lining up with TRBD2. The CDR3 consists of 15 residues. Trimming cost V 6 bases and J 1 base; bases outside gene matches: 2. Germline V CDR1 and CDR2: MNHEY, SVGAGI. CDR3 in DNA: TGTGCCAGCAGAAGGACTAGCGGGGGCACAGATACGCAGTATTTT. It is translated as CASRRTSGGTDTQYF.